These 2 T cell receptor beta chains came from one sample sequenced in a study of molecular identifiers for immune sequencing clone quantification. TCRdb re-derived calls from the PCR reads in MiXCR, one entry per CDR3 protein. The sample has about 36,000 distinct CDR3 sequences; about a fifth are singletons. Material: naive CD8+ T cells from blood, with Jurkat cell RNA spiked in. Subset described: FACS-sorted CD8+CD4-CCR7+CD45RA+ naive T cells. These receptors originate from a human donor in good health. Some libraries in this study had Jurkat cell RNA spiked in.

This clonotype was seen ten or more times. CDR3 DNA sequence: TGTGCCAGCAGCGCTGTCTATGGGTCCTACAATGAGCAGTTCTTC. Translating it yields CASSAVYGSYNEQFF. V gene TRBV9 combines with J gene TRBJ2-1; D ambiguous. The CDR3 is 15 amino acids. Trimming left V 3 bases short and J 1 base short, with 11 bases between. Germline values: CDR1 SGDLS, CDR2 YYNGEE.

This clonotype came up many times. The gene calls are TRBV6-2 or TRBV6-3 and TRBJ2-7; the match to TRBD2 covers 9 bases. The V gene end was trimmed by 4 bases and the J gene end by 4 bases; junction bases not matched to a gene: 8. Germline assignment: CDR1 MNHEY and CDR2 SVGEGT. The CDR3 loop spans 15 amino acids. CDR3 in amino acids: CASSSFSGRAYEQYF. The CDR3, as DNA: TGTGCCAGCAGTTCGTTTAGCGGGAGAGCTTACGAGCAGTACTTC.